This T cell receptor (beta chain) was sequenced for a study of T-cell reconstitution after alpha-beta-depleted transplantation in children. A library of TCRbeta sequences, prepared with unique molecular identifiers, was generated. TCRdb reprocessed the PCR reads with MiXCR, giving one entry per CDR3 protein. The table records about 480,000 distinct CDR3 sequences, roughly an eighth of them present only once. CDR1 is SGHKS and CDR2 is YYEKEE in the germline V gene (reference sequence). This CDR3 is built from 15 residues. Trimming cost V 0 bases and J 4 bases, with 11 bases left between them. This clonotype was seen ten or more times.

V is TRBV5-5 and J is TRBJ2-1, with TRBD2 as a possible D gene (6 bases). Sequenced material: PBMCs from the stem cell graft donor, taken from the stem cell graft. The receptor was derived from a human donor who donated a stem cell graft to a child with combined immunodeficiency. The CDR3 DNA reads TGTGCCAGCAGCTTGGGCGCGGGAACTTACAATGAGCAGTTCTTC. Translated, it gives CASSLGAGTYNEQFF.